Detailed here is one TCR beta chain. The cohort comprised adults aged about 18 to 89 years residing in under 25 US areas. Allocation to cohorts depended on clinical history reported by the participants. Resolution of symptoms, clearance, or two negative PCRs was present in recovered Cohort 3 donors. The sample belongs to a study of blood T cell repertoires in COVID-19. Overall study context: From T cells, B-cell-depleted T cells, or PBMCs came the material, which was cDNA or gDNA.

Data came from immunoSEQ multiplex PCR; TCRdb stores just in-frame clones and leaves some out. The sample lists roughly 230,000 clones, 80% to 85% occurring once. This sequence was found in a man between 50 and 59 years old who had recovered from COVID-19. The source material was PBMCs or T cells enriched from blood (not recorded which).

The CDR3: CASSNQQGMDEKLFF. In nucleotides, the CDR3 is TGTGCCAGCAGTAACCAACAGGGGATGGATGAAAAACTGTTTTTT. The chain has TRBV28 and TRBJ1-4, with TRBD1 identical over 7 bases. With 5 bases clipped from V and 6 bases from J, the junction kept 9 bases outside the gene matches. This CDR3 spans 15 amino acids. Per the germline V gene, CDR1 is MDHEN and CDR2 is SYDVKM.